The 2 T cell receptor beta chains in this list originate from one sample, sequenced in a study of cytomegalovirus exposure and HLA in healthy donors. Use of 60 Vbeta and 13 Jbeta primers characterized the PCR. Produced via immunoSEQ multiplex PCR; TCRdb's table is partial and in-frame only. The repertoire includes around 40,000 clones, around 90% of them detected once, and approximately 8% sits in the top ten. The sequenced sample consisted of PBMCs. These receptor sequences come from a woman between 40 and 50 years old in good health and CMV-seropositive.

The V gene is TRBV28, the J gene TRBJ2-2; 8 bases are shared with TRBD2. The CDR3 extends over 15 amino acids. Unmatched junction bases numbered 9, after V lost 9 bases and J lost 3 bases. Germline lookup yields CDR1 MDHEN and CDR2 SYDVKM. CDR3 bases: TGTGCCAGTGGCCGGGGGGGCATAGACACCGGGGAGCTGTTTTTT. Protein: CASGRGGIDTGELFF.

The chain is built from TRBV7-2 and TRBJ2-1; 7 bases match TRBD2. Germline values: CDR1 SGHTA, CDR2 FQGNSA. The V segment lost 5 bases and the J segment 3 bases; nucleotides outside the gene matches: 7. This CDR3 has 15 residues. CDR3 sequence: CASSQSGTNYNEQFF. CDR3 in DNA: TGTGCCAGCAGCCAAAGCGGGACCAACTACAATGAGCAGTTCTTC.